Following are 28 T cell receptor beta chains from one sample sequenced in a study of cytomegalovirus exposure and HLA in healthy donors. PCR involved 60 Vbeta and 13 Jbeta primers. Using immunoSEQ multiplex PCR, the repertoire was profiled, and TCRdb retains in-frame clones only, with some absent. This sample has 160,000 or so clones, with approximately 80% found just once. Input material: PBMCs. The receptors stem from a man aged 25 to 40 in good health and CMV-seropositive.

This sequence joins TRBV29-1 and TRBJ2-7, with a possible D match to TRBD1 (5 bases). Looked up from germline, CDR1 is SQVTM and CDR2 is ANQGSEA. Trimming took 7 bases from V and 3 from J, leaving 16 bases between them. The CDR3 consists of 13 residues. CDR3 residues: CSAEGGRDYEQYF. In nucleotides, the CDR3 is TGCAGCGCCGAAGGTGGCAGGGACTACGAGCAGTACTTC.

The V and J genes are TRBV6-5 and TRBJ2-3; 12 bases align to TRBD1. This CDR3 region has 16 residues. With 2 bases clipped from V and 4 bases from J, the junction kept 4 bases outside the gene matches. Germline V lookup: CDR1 MNHEY, CDR2 SVGAGI. CDR3 in DNA: TGTGCCAGCAGTTACCCGGGACAGGGGGCGGCAGATACGCAGTATTTT. The encoded protein is CASSYPGQGAADTQYF.

This rearrangement joins TRBV5-6 to TRBJ2-5; the D gene is possibly TRBD2 (5 bases). The CDR3 has 14 residues. V was shortened by 0 bases and J by 0 bases, with 6 bases between the two germline ends. Germline V gene sequence: CDR1 SGHDT, CDR2 YYEEEE. CDR3 loop: CASSLGGNQETQYF. The CDR3 nucleotides read TGTGCCAGCAGCTTGGGAGGGAACCAAGAGACCCAGTACTTC.

The chain uses TRBV5-5 and TRBJ2-2; TRBD1 matches at 7 bases. Germline V lookup: CDR1 SGHKS, CDR2 YYEKEE (reference sequence). This CDR3 spans 16 amino acids. Trimming took 3 bases from V and 0 from J; bases not matched to a gene: 5. The CDR3 sequence is CASSWKGGANTGELFF. Written as DNA, the CDR3 is TGTGCCAGCAGCTGGAAAGGGGGCGCGAACACCGGGGAGCTGTTTTTT. The whole variable domain, filled in from reference TRBV5-5 and TRBJ2-2, reads DAGVTQSPTHLIKTRGQQVTLRCSPISGHKSVSWYQQVLGQGPQFIFQYYEKEERGRGNFPDRFSARQFPNYSSELNVNALLLGDSALYLCASSWKGGANTGELFFGEGSRLTVL.

The CDR3: CSVDGGSTYEQYF. CDR3 sequence (DNA): TGCAGCGTTGACGGGGGATCGACCTACGAGCAGTACTTC. The rearrangement joins TRBV29-1 to TRBJ2-7; possible D gene TRBD2, 6 bases. Germline V lookup: CDR1 SQVTM, CDR2 ANQGSEA. CDR3 length: 13 residues. Trimming pared 3 bases from V and 2 bases from J, leaving 11 bases between.

This clone was detected once. This chain uses TRBV6-5 with TRBJ2-7; 7 nucleotides line up with TRBD1. Per germline, CDR1 MNHEY and CDR2 SVGAGI. The CDR3 is 15 residues long. V was clipped by 4 bases and J by 5 bases; unmatched bases: 11. DNA of the CDR3: TGTGCCAGCAGTTCCCGGACAGGTCGAATCCACGAGCAGTACTTC. This sequence encodes CASSSRTGRIHEQYF.

The chain couples TRBV5-6 to TRBJ1-1, with a tentative D call TRBD1 (5 bases). CDR3 length: 13 amino acids. The germline V gene encodes CDR1 SGHDT and CDR2 YYEEEE. Trimming shortened V by 5 bases and J by 4 bases, and 12 bases separated the two germline ends. The CDR3 region is CASRYMGGTEAFF. In DNA, the CDR3 is TGTGCCAGCAGGTACATGGGGGGCACTGAAGCTTTCTTT.

The rearrangement joins TRBV5-5 to TRBJ2-7; tentatively, D is TRBD2 (6 bases). The length of the CDR3 is 14 residues. Germline V gene data show CDR1 as SGHKS and CDR2 as YYEKEE (reference sequence). V gave up 5 bases and J gave up 2 bases, with 14 bases separating them. CDR3 protein: CASRRPGRPYEQYF. CDR3 bases: TGTGCCAGCAGACGGCCGGGGAGGCCCTACGAGCAGTACTTC.

This chain uses TRBV19 with TRBJ2-7; tentative D call: TRBD1 (7 bases). There are 13 residues in the CDR3. V gave up 9 bases and J gave up 0 bases, with 12 bases separating them. From germline, CDR1 is LNHDA and CDR2 SQIVND (reference sequence). Here the CDR3 DNA reads TGTGCCAGCGGCGGGACAGTCTCCTACGAGCAGTACTTC. Residues: CASGGTVSYEQYF.

V usage is TRBV10-2 and J usage is TRBJ2-7; 8 positions agree with TRBD1. The V gene end was trimmed by 3 bases and the J gene end by 4 bases; junction bases not matched to a gene: 2. This CDR3 is built from 13 residues. Germline V CDR1 and CDR2: WSHSY, SAAADI. In DNA form, the CDR3 reads TGCGCCAGCAGTGATAACAGGGGGTACGAGCAGTACTTC. Amino acid sequence: CASSDNRGYEQYF.

The chain joins TRBV7-2 to TRBJ2-2; TRBD2 might be the D (5 bases). Germline lookup yields CDR1 SGHTA and CDR2 FQGNSA. Between the trimmed V and J ends, which lost 5 bases and 1 base, there was a span of 11 bases. This CDR3 has 15 residues. The CDR3 protein is CASSEGRWNTGELFF. CDR3 coding DNA: TGTGCCAGCAGCGAGGGCAGGTGGAACACCGGGGAGCTGTTTTTT.

The V and J genes are TRBV19 and TRBJ1-5; D uncertain. The CDR3 has 15 residues. The germline V and J ends were trimmed by 2 bases and 1 base, with 9 bases remaining between them. Germline loops: CDR1 LNHDA, CDR2 SQIVND (reference sequence). The CDR3 DNA reads TGTGCCAGTAGTATAAGCGGTCAGAGCAATCAGCCCCAGCATTTT. Translation gives CASSISGQSNQPQHF.

The V and J genes are TRBV7-9 and TRBJ1-1, with a possible D match to TRBD1 (5 bases). The germline CDR1 and CDR2 sequences are SEHNR and FQNEAQ (reference sequence). V dropped 5 bases and J dropped 1 base, with 17 bases sitting between them. This CDR3 is 16 amino acids long. The CDR3 DNA reads as TGTGCCAGCAGCCCAGGGATCTCGGTGGGGAACACTGAAGCTTTCTTT. This sequence encodes CASSPGISVGNTEAFF.

CDR3 protein: CAISGDRGWNSPLHF. CDR3 DNA sequence: TGTGCCATCAGTGGTGACAGGGGTTGGAATTCACCCCTCCACTTT. The chain joins TRBV10-3 to TRBJ1-6, with TRBD1 matching 8 bases. This CDR3 spans 15 amino acids. CDR1 and CDR2 from the germline V gene are ENHRY and SYGVKD. V was pared by 4 bases and J by 7 bases, with 6 bases of the junction left unmatched.

This sequence joins TRBV30 and TRBJ1-1; TRBD1 matches 8 bases. The germline V gene encodes CDR1 GTSNPN and CDR2 SVGIG (reference sequence). The V gene end was trimmed by 0 bases and the J gene end by 0 bases; junction bases not matched to a gene: 6. The CDR3 contains 16 residues. The DNA for the CDR3 is TGTGCCTGGAGTGTACCCGGACAGGGCATGAACACTGAAGCTTTCTTT. Protein product: CAWSVPGQGMNTEAFF.

This chain uses TRBV4-3 with TRBJ1-1, with 8 bases matching TRBD1. The CDR3 extends over 14 amino acids. Germline-derived CDR1 and CDR2 are LGHNA and YSLEER. Trimming took 0 bases from V and 12 from J; bases not matched to a gene: 9. CDR3 coding DNA: TGCGCCAGCAGCCAAGATCACCGGGACAGGAGATCTTTCTTT. Its translation: CASSQDHRDRRSFF.

The chain is built from TRBV5-1 and TRBJ2-1, with TRBD1 matching 9 bases. In germline, CDR1 is SGHRS, CDR2 YFSETQ. V was pared by 1 base and J by 6 bases, with 5 bases of the junction left unmatched. This CDR3 region has 15 residues. The CDR3 coding sequence is TGCGCCAGCAGCTTGAGCCCGGACAGGGGCAATGAGCAGTTCTTC. Translated, it gives CASSLSPDRGNEQFF.

The rearrangement joins TRBV5-1 to TRBJ2-2, with no clear D. CDR1 is SGHRS and CDR2 is YFSETQ in the germline V gene. CDR3 length: 16 amino acids. V gave up 0 bases and J gave up 7 bases, with 16 bases separating them. CDR3 DNA: TGCGCCAGCAGCTTGGAAAGTCCCGAACGAGGCGGGGAGCTGTTTTTT. Translation: CASSLESPERGGELFF.

The V and J genes are TRBV7-6 and TRBJ2-7, with TRBD1 matching over 11 bases. Germline V gene sequence: CDR1 SGHVS, CDR2 FNYEAQ. Trimming at V came to 5 bases and at J to 6 bases, leaving 9 bases not matched to a gene. CDR3 size: 15 residues. The CDR3 DNA follows: TGTGCCAGCAGCGCCCGAACCGGGACAGGGGGCGAGCAGTACTTC. The encoded protein is CASSARTGTGGEQYF.

In this sample, this clone turned up a few times. V is TRBV4-1 and J is TRBJ2-7, with 7 bases aligning to TRBD1. Germline values: CDR1 MGHRA, CDR2 YSYEKL. The CDR3 is 15 amino acids. Trimming took 1 base from V and 2 from J; bases not matched to a gene: 5. The CDR3 DNA reads TGCGCCAGCAGCCAAGCCGGGACAGACCCCTACGAGCAGTACTTC. It yields the protein CASSQAGTDPYEQYF.

The chain couples TRBV5-1 to TRBJ1-2, with D perhaps matching TRBD1 (5 bases). Germline V gene data show CDR1 as SGHRS and CDR2 as YFSETQ. V was cut by 4 bases and J by 8 bases, with 15 bases left in between. The CDR3 is 13 amino acids. This chain's CDR3 is CASSLGTGGGYTF. CDR3 bases: TGCGCCAGCAGCCTAGGGACGGGAGGGGGCTACACCTTC.

This clone was counted once. V usage is TRBV14 and J usage is TRBJ1-2, with TRBD1 matching over 9 bases. The CDR3 loop spans 13 amino acids. Germline CDR1 is SGHDN and CDR2 is FVKESK. Trimming removed 5 bases from V and 8 bases from J; junction bases left unmatched: 6. Written as DNA, the CDR3 is TGTGCCAGCAGCTACGGACAGGGGAGCGGCTACACCTTC. This gives the protein CASSYGQGSGYTF.

The chain is built from TRBV29-1 and TRBJ1-4; 12 bases map to TRBD1. Trimming at V came to 6 bases and at J to 2 bases, leaving 4 bases not matched to a gene. The CDR3 length is 15 residues. CDR1 is SQVTM and CDR2 is ANQGSEA in the germline V gene. CDR3 region: CSVKGTGGTNEKLFF. The CDR3 DNA is TGCAGCGTGAAGGGGACAGGGGGCACTAATGAAAAACTGTTTTTT. Full variable domain (rest looked up from reference TRBV29-1 and TRBJ1-4): SAVISQKPSRDICQRGTSLTIQCQVDSQVTMMFWYRQQPGQSLTLIATANQGSEATYESGFVIDKFPISRPNLTFSTLTVSNMSPEDSSIYLCSVKGTGGTNEKLFFGSGTQLSVL.

This clone appeared a few times. The chain combines TRBV27 with TRBJ1-4; D may be TRBD1 (5 bases). The V gene's germline CDR1 is MNHEY and CDR2 SMNVEV (reference sequence). CDR3 length equals 15 residues. V lost 6 bases and J 5 bases, leaving 16 bases between the germline ends. This CDR3 is CASRRARARNEKLFF. The CDR3 coding sequence is TGTGCCAGCAGACGGGCCAGGGCGAGGAATGAAAAACTGTTTTTT.

This clone was found a few times. V usage is TRBV6-5 and J usage is TRBJ1-6, with 9 bases that match TRBD1. The V segment lost 1 base and the J segment 9 bases; nucleotides outside the gene matches: 4. CDR3 length: 15 amino acids. Germline-derived CDR1 and CDR2 are MNHEY and SVGAGI. CDR3 loop: CASSYWGQGSSPLHF. The CDR3 DNA is TGTGCCAGCAGTTACTGGGGACAGGGTAGTTCACCCCTCCACTTT.

CDR3 sequence (DNA): TGTGCCAGCAGTTTATGGGGCCGAGAGCAGTACTTC. Amino acid sequence: CASSLWGREQYF. V is TRBV27 and J is TRBJ2-7; D may be TRBD1 (5 bases). The CDR3 runs to 12 residues. V was pared by 1 base and J by 7 bases, with 8 bases between. CDR1 MNHEY and CDR2 SMNVEV come from the germline V gene (reference sequence).

The chain joins TRBV7-9 to TRBJ1-2; 8 positions agree with TRBD1. Germline V CDR1 and CDR2: SEHNR, FQNEAQ (reference sequence). The V and J ends lost 4 bases and 3 bases, in that order; junction bases with no gene match: 13. This CDR3 has 17 residues. The CDR3 DNA reads as TGTGCCAGCAGCTCAACCGTGAACAGGGGGAGTCACTATGGCTACACCTTC. Translated, it gives CASSSTVNRGSHYGYTF.

The chain has TRBV7-3 and TRBJ1-2, with 8 positions matching TRBD1. The CDR3 covers 14 residues. CDR1 and CDR2 (germline): SGHTA, FQGTGA. The junction had 10 bases not matched to a gene; V was cut back by 5 bases and J by 8 bases. The CDR3 DNA reads as TGTGCCAGCAGCCCAGGAACAGGGGGAAGCGGCTACACCTTC. Protein product: CASSPGTGGSGYTF.